The T cell receptor (beta chain) under discussion was sequenced for a study of regulatory T cells in long-lasting Graves disease. Library construction for TCR beta used iRepertoire HTBI primers and Arm-PCR of CDR3 regions. TCRdb reprocessed the multiplex PCR reads with MiXCR, giving one entry per CDR3 protein. This repertoire shows 320,000 or so distinct CDR3 sequences, over 15% found once; its top ten account for about 36%. Germline assignment: CDR1 SEHNR and CDR2 FQNEAQ (reference sequence). The trim removed 4 bases at V and 0 bases at J, leaving 9 bases unmatched. This CDR3 comprises 17 residues. Many counts were recorded for this clonotype. The time point was: newly diagnosed GD, antithyroid drugs for less than 3 months. Scientists built the TCR library using RNA that was extracted from PBMCs.

The chain is built from TRBV7-9 and TRBJ1-5, with TRBD1 matching over 7 bases. This TCR was sampled from a female donor with Graves disease. Source: peripheral blood mononuclear cells (PBMCs), taken at new diagnosis, from a patient treated with antithyroid drugs. The CDR3 is CASSSEGQKYSNQPQHF. As DNA, the CDR3 is TGTGCCAGCAGCTCAGAGGGACAGAAATATAGCAATCAGCCCCAGCATTTT.